The clone carrying this TCR beta chain was seen more than once but under ten times. Antigen: not known. Genomic DNA served as template for TCR beta VDJ and CDR3 profiling. TCRdb re-derived calls from the reads in MiXCR, one entry per CDR3 protein. The table lists 180,000 or so distinct CDR3 sequences, around half of them singletons, with around 1% in the top ten. The data originate from a study of CD8+CD57+ T cells in acquired aplastic anemia. Study-level background: Each DNA sample taken from sorted CD4+ and CD8+ cells came to around 2.9 ug on average. Study-level points and caveats: Patients and controls shared roughly 30 CD8+ CDR3 sequences, which appeared highly expressed in patients and within their immunodominant clones.

Those patients picked for sequencing had displayed CD8+CD57+ cell expansion on flow cytometry. There was no therapy given to any patient before the blood sampling took place. This CDR3 spans 15 amino acids. Per the germline V gene, CDR1 is ENHRY and CDR2 is SYGVKD. V was clipped by 2 bases and J by 4 bases; unmatched bases: 3. The gene calls are TRBV10-3 and TRBJ2-1; 9 positions match TRBD2. This clonotype was obtained from a human donor with aplastic anemia. The material sequenced was sorted CD4+, CD8+, or CD8+CD57+ T cells (not recorded which) from PBMCs. The CDR3 loop reads CAISERLAVYNEQFF. For the CDR3, the DNA is TGTGCCATCAGTGAGCGACTAGCGGTTTACAATGAGCAGTTCTTC.